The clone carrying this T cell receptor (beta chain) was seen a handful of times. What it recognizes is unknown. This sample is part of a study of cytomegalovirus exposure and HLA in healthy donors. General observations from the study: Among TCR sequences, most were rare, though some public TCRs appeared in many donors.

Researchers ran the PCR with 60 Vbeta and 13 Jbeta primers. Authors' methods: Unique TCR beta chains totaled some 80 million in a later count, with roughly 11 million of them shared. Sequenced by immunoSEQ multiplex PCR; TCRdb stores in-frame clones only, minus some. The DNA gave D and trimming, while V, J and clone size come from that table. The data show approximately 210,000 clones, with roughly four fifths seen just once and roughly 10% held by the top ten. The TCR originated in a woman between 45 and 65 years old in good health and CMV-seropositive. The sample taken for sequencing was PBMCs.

The chain's CDR3 is CASSPDEGADSPLHF. In DNA form, the CDR3 reads TGCGCCAGCAGCCCAGATGAGGGGGCGGATTCACCCCTCCACTTT. This rearrangement joins TRBV4-1 to TRBJ1-6; the match to TRBD1 covers 7 bases. The CDR3 has 15 amino acids. The trim removed 4 bases at V and 8 bases at J, leaving 8 bases unmatched. The germline V gene encodes CDR1 MGHRA and CDR2 YSYEKL.